Listed here are 7 T cell receptor beta chains from one sample, sequenced in a study of graft-versus-host responses after intestinal transplantation. Assay: immunoSEQ multiplex PCR; the TCRdb copy retains only in-frame clones and omits some. The profile shows approximately 16,000 clones, 88% of them singletons. The sequencing here drew on PBMCs, taken about 110 days after intestinal transplant. The receptors come from a human patient who received an intestinal transplant, so some T cells may come from the graft donor.

The chain recombines TRBV7-2 with TRBJ1-1, with D tentatively TRBD1 (6 bases). Between the trimmed V and J ends, which lost 5 bases and 1 base, there was a span of 14 bases. Germline loops: CDR1 SGHTA, CDR2 FQGNSA. This CDR3 is built from 15 residues. CDR3 coding DNA: TGTGCCAGCAGCAGCCACAGGGCCGGGAACACTGAAGCTTTCTTT. Its translation is CASSSHRAGNTEAFF.

The chain links TRBV25-1 to TRBJ2-7; D perhaps matches TRBD1 (6 bases). Deletions cut 4 bases from V and 3 bases from J, with 16 bases between. CDR1 MGHDK and CDR2 SYGVNS come from the germline V gene. CDR3 length: 15 residues. For the CDR3, the DNA is TGTGCCAGCAGTGGCTTTCAGGGGAATGACTACGAGCAGTACTTC. Translation gives CASSGFQGNDYEQYF.

J is TRBJ1-1 and V is TRBV4-1, with D hard to call. The CDR3 covers 15 residues. Per germline, CDR1 MGHRA and CDR2 YSYEKL. Between the trimmed V and J ends, which lost 4 bases and 1 base, there was a span of 13 bases. CDR3 DNA: TGCGCCAGCAGCCCTTTGGTGGTTCGGAACACTGAAGCTTTCTTT. Translation: CASSPLVVRNTEAFF.

V gene TRBV18 combines with J gene TRBJ2-3, with 11 bases fitting TRBD2. The CDR3 covers 16 residues. J lost 0 bases, V lost 3 bases, and 2 bases had no gene match. The germline V gene has CDR1 KGHSH and CDR2 LQKENI. The CDR3 region is CASSPWTSGSTDTQYF. The CDR3 DNA is TGTGCCAGCTCACCCTGGACTAGCGGGAGCACAGATACGCAGTATTTT.

V is TRBV19 and J is TRBJ1-4; TRBD1 matches 9 bases. CDR1 and CDR2 (germline): LNHDA, SQIVND (reference sequence). There are 17 residues in the CDR3. The ends lost 4 bases at V and 0 bases at J; junction bases unmatched: 6. Written as DNA, the CDR3 is TGTGCCAGTAGTACCGGACAGGGGATTGCAACTAATGAAAAACTGTTTTTT. Translation: CASSTGQGIATNEKLFF.

V is TRBV5-1 and J is TRBJ2-5; a possible D gene is TRBD2 (6 bases). CDR3 length equals 12 residues. V was pared by 2 bases and J by 4 bases, with 6 bases between. Looked up from germline, CDR1 is SGHRS and CDR2 is YFSETQ. The CDR3 sequence is CASSLAGETQYF. The CDR3 region has the DNA TGCGCCAGCAGCTTAGCGGGAGAGACCCAGTACTTC.

The J gene is TRBJ1-3, the V gene TRBV30; D remains ambiguous. This CDR3 has 14 residues. The V and J ends lost 5 bases and 2 bases respectively, with 13 bases between them. The germline CDR1 and CDR2 sequences are GTSNPN and SVGIG (reference sequence). CDR3 sequence: CAWGVWAAGNTIYF. CDR3 coding DNA: TGTGCCTGGGGAGTGTGGGCGGCTGGAAACACCATATATTTT.